This T cell receptor beta chain is from a study of PD-1 blockade in mismatch repair-deficient tumors (dated by TCRdb to 2015 to 2018). For context, the study as a whole: The trial enrolled just over 85 consecutive patients with roughly 11 mismatch repair-deficient cancer types between 2013 and 2016, all previously treated and progressing. Deep sequencing of TCR CDR3 regions was used to track tumor-associated T cell clones in peripheral blood of patients responding to PD-1 blockade. Study-wide findings and limitations: Tumor-resident clones, often undetectable in blood before treatment, expanded rapidly after pembrolizumab and then contracted, generally before radiologic responses.

Sequences MDHEN (CDR1) and SYDVKM (CDR2) are obtained from the germline V gene. The CDR3 has 15 amino acids, counting the end cysteine and phenylalanine. The kept DNA is CDR3 alone, 45 bases in frame from the first base. Unmatched junction bases come to 6, with V trimmed by 5 bases and J by 5 bases. Mismatch repair deficiency was established in every enrolled patient by polymerase chain reaction or immunohistochemistry. TCR sequencing was performed for a few patients who responded to pembrolizumab therapy. The phase II trial prospectively evaluated PD-1 blockade with pembrolizumab in advanced mismatch repair-deficient cancers, independent of tissue of origin. Peripheral blood T cell samples were serially collected before and at multiple times after PD-1 blockade was started. Blood sampling times were reported as weeks after the first pembrolizumab dose. Worth noting for this clone: Its antigen specificity is not known. One base away there is no much larger clone; base qualities are not given.

Library preparation used the immunoSEQ multiplex PCR assay. The table comes from immuneACCESS by way of TCRdb, which keeps in-frame sequences with V and J called. Part of the clones is missing from these tables; in studies checked, under half for an unresolved V gene and the rest for unknown reasons. The sample table records 15,000 to 25,000 clones; over 70% of these occur just once. The ten top clones hold around 1.5% of the sample. The rearranged segments are TRBV28 and TRBJ2-1; a stretch of 10 junction bases matches TRBD2. The clonotype was recovered from an adult with mismatch repair-deficient cancer. This material consisted of PBMCs, taken 52 weeks after starting pembrolizumab. The CDR3 loop reads CASSLAGVRNNEQFF. The bases are TGTGCCAGCAGTCTAGCGGGAGTGCGAAACAATGAGCAGTTCTTC.